The clone carrying this T cell receptor beta chain was observed a few times. Its antigen is unknown. Amplification of TCR beta CDR3 regions was performed using RNA transcripts as template. The HTBI set primed first-round TCR CDR3 RT-PCR. MiXCR, applied by TCRdb to the multiplex PCR reads, yields one record per CDR3 protein. This sample yields about 400,000 distinct CDR3 sequences, of which around a sixth are seen a single time; around an eighth belongs to the top ten. This entry is derived from a study of T cells in Graves' hyperthyroidism and ophthalmopathy. Points from the study as a whole: Ophthalmopathy was identified by the model a median about seven months ahead of onset.

There are 13 residues in the CDR3. CDR1 and CDR2 from the germline V gene are MNHNS and SASEGT. With 6 bases removed from V and 1 base from J, the gap between germline ends came to 8 bases. The sequenced material came from blood. The source of this sequence is a woman younger than 30 with Graves' hyperthyroidism. The rearrangement links TRBV6-1 to TRBJ2-3; D uncertain. The CDR3 DNA is TGTGCCAGCAGAAGGACGGGCACAGATACGCAGTATTTT. Translation gives CASRRTGTDTQYF.